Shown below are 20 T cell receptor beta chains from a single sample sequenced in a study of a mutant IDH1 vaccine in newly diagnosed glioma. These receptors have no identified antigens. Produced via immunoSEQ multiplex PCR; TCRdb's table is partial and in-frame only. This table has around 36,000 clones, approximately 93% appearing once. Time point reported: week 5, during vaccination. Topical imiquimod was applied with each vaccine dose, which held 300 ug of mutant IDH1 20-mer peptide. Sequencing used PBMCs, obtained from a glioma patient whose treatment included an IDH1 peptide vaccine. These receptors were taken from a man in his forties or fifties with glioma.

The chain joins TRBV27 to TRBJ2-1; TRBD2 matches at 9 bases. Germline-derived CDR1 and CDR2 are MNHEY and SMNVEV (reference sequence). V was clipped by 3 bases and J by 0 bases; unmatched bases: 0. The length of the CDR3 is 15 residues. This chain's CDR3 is CASSFSGSSYNEQFF. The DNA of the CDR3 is TGTGCCAGCAGTTTTAGCGGGAGCTCCTACAATGAGCAGTTCTTC.

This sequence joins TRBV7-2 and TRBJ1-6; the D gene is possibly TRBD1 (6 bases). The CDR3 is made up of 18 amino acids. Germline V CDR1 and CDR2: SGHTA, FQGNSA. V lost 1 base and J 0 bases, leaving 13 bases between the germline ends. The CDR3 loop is CASSLVTPGASYNSPLHF. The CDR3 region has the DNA TGTGCCAGCAGCTTAGTGACACCGGGGGCCTCCTATAATTCACCCCTCCACTTT.

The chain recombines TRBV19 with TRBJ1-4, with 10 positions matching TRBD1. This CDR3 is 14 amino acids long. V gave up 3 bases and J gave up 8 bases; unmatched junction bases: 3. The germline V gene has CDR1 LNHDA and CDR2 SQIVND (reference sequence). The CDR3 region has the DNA TGTGCCAGTAGTATCGGGACAGGGGTGGAAAAACTGTTTTTT. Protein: CASSIGTGVEKLFF.

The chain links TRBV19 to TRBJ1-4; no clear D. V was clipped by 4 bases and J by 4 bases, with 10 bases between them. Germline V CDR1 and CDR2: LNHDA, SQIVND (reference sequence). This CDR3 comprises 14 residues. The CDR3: CASSTRRVNEKLFF. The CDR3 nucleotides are TGTGCCAGTAGTACGAGACGGGTTAATGAAAAACTGTTTTTT.

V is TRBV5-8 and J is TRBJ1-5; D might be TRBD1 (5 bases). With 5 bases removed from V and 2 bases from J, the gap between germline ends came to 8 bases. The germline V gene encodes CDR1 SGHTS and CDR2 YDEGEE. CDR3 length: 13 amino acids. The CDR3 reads CASRGLGNQPQHF. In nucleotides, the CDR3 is TGTGCCAGCAGGGGGCTCGGCAATCAGCCCCAGCATTTT.

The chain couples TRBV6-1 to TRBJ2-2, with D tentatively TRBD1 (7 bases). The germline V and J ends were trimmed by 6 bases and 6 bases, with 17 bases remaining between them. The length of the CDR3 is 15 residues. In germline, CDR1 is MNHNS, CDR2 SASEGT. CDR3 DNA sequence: TGTGCCAGCAGCTCAGGGGGAACGGGAGCCGGGGAGCTGTTTTTT. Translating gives CASSSGGTGAGELFF.

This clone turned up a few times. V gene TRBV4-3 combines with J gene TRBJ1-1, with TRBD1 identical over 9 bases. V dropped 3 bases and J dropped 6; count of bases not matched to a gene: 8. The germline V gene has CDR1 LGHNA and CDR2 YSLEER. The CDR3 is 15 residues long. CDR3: CASSHAGTGQPEAFF. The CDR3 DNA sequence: TGCGCCAGCAGCCATGCCGGGACAGGGCAGCCTGAAGCTTTCTTT.

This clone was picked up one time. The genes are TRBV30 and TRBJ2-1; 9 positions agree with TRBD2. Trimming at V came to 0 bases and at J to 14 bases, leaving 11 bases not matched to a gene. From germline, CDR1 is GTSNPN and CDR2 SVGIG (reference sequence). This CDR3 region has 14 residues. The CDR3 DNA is TGTGCCTGGAGTGTACTAGTGGGGGGGACTAGCAAGTTCTTC. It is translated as CAWSVLVGGTSKFF.

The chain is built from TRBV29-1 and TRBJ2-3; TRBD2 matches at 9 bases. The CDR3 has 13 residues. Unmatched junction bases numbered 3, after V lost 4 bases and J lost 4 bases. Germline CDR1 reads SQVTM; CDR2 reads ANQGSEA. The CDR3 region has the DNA TGCAGCGTTGGGACTAGCGCGGCAGATACGCAGTATTTT. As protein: CSVGTSAADTQYF.

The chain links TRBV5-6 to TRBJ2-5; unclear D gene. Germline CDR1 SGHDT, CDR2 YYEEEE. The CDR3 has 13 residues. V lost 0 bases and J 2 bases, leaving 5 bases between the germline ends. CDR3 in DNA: TGTGCCAGCAGCTTGGCTTTGCAAGAGACCCAGTACTTC. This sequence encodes CASSLALQETQYF.

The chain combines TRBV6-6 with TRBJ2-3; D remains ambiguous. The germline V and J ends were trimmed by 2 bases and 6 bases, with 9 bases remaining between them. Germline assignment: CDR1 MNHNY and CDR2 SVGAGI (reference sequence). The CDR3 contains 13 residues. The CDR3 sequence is CASSYQRVDTQYF. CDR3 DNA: TGTGCCAGCAGTTACCAACGGGTGGATACGCAGTATTTT.

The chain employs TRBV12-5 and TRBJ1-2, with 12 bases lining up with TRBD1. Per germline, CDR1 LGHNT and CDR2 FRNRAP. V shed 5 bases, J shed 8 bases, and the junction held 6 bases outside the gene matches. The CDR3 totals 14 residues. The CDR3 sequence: CASGRDRGLGGYTF. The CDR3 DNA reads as TGTGCTAGTGGTCGGGACAGGGGGCTGGGCGGCTACACCTTC.

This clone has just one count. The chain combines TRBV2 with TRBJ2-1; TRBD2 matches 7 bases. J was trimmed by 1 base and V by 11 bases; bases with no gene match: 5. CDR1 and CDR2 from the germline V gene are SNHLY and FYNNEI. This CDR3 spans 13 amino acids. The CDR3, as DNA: TGTGCCTCCGGGCGGGAGTCCTACAATGAGCAGTTCTTC. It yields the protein CASGRESYNEQFF. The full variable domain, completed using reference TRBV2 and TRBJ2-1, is EPEVTQTPSHQVTQMGQEVILRCVPISNHLYFYWYRQILGQKVEFLVSFYNNEISEKSEIFDDQFSVERPDGSNFTLKIRSTKLEDSAMYFCASGRESYNEQFFGPGTRLTVL.

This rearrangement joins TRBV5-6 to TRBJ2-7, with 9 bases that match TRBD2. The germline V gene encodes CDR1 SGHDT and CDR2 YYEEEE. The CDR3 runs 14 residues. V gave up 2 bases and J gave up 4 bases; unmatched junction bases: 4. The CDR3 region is CASSLRGRVYEQYF. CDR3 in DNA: TGTGCCAGCAGCTTACGCGGGAGGGTGTACGAGCAGTACTTC. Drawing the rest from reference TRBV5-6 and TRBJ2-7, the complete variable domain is DAGVTQSPTHLIKTRGQQVTLRCSPKSGHDTVSWYQQALGQGPQFIFQYYEEEERQRGNFPDRFSGHQFPNYSSELNVNALLLGDSALYLCASSLRGRVYEQYFGPGTRLTVT.

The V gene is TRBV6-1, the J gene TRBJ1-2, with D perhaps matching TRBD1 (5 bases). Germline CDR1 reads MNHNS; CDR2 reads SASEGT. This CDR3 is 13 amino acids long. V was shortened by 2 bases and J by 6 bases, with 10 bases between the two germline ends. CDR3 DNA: TGTGCCAGCAGTGAACCAGGGAGGCATGGCTACACCTTC. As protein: CASSEPGRHGYTF.

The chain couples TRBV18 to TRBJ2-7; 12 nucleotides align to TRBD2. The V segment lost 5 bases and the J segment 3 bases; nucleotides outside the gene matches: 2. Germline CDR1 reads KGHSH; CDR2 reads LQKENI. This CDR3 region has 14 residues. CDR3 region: CASSELAGGYEQYF. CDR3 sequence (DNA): TGTGCCAGCTCAGAACTAGCGGGAGGCTACGAGCAGTACTTC.

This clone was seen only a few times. The CDR3 DNA reads TGTGCCAGCAGCAAAGATGGGGGCACTGAAGCTTTCTTT. Residues: CASSKDGGTEAFF. The chain links TRBV21-1 to TRBJ1-1. TRBV21-1 is deemed a pseudogene. There are 13 residues in the CDR3.

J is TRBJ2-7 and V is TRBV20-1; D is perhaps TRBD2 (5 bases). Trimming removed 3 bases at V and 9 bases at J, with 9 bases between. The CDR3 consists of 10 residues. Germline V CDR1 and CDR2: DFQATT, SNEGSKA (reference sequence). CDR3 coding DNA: TGCAGTGCTAGTGGCCGGGGGCAGTACTTC. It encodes CSASGRGQYF.

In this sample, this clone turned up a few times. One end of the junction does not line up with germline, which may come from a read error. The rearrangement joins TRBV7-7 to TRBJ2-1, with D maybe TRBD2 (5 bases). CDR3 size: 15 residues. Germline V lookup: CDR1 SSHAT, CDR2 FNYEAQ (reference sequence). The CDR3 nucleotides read TGTGCTAGCAGCCGGACTCTCTCCTCCTACAATGAGCAGTTCTTC. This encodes CASSRTLSSYNEQFF.

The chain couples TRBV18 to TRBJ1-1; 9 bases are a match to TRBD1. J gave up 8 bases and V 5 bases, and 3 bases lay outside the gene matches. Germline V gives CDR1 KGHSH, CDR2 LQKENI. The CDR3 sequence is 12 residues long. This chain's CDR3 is CASSVGTGEAFF. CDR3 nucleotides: TGTGCCAGCTCAGTAGGGACAGGGGAAGCTTTCTTT.